Listed below are T cell receptor beta chains from one sample, sequenced in a study of blood T cell repertoires in COVID-19. Profiled with immunoSEQ multiplex PCR; TCRdb holds only in-frame clones, not every one. The top ten hold approximately 3.9% of the sample, which has fewer than 100,000 clones, 85% seen once. Material: peripheral blood. The receptors originated from a man between 60 and 70 years old with acute or convalescent COVID-19. CDR3s include the opening cysteine and the closing phenylalanine or tryptophan. A D gene is named only where the DNA matches it firmly. Size values are once, few and many counts, or a class for expanded clones, and some rows have none.

d_gene,v_gene,j_gene,abundance,CDR3aa,CDR3nt
TRBD1,TRBV30,TRBJ1-2,.,CACYQRGGGLGYTF,TGTGCCTGTTATCAACGCGGAGGGGGCCTTGGCTACACCTTC
.,TRBV19,TRBJ1-1,.,CASNRIRGIYTEAFF,TGTGCCAGTAACAGGATAAGGGGGATCTACACTGAAGCTTTCTTT
.,TRBV14,TRBJ2-1,.,CATSTGLFGSYNEQFF,TGTGCCACCTCTACTGGGCTATTCGGCTCCTACAATGAGCAGTTCTTC
.,TRBV7-2,TRBJ1-1,few,CASSLGPLSGVSTEAFF,TGTGCCAGCAGCTTAGGCCCTCTATCGGGAGTAAGTACTGAAGCTTTCTTT
TRBD2,TRBV6-2/TRBV6-3,TRBJ2-5,.,CASSLGRLAGGRQETQYF,TGTGCCAGCAGTCTTGGGAGGCTAGCGGGGGGGCGGCAAGAGACCCAGTACTTC
.,TRBV27,TRBJ2-5,.,CASSPRVRETQYF,TGTGCCAGCAGTCCCAGGGTGAGGGAGACCCAGTACTTC
TRBD1,TRBV7-8,TRBJ1-4,.,CASSTRQGYESEKLFF,TGTGCCAGCAGCACCCGACAGGGATATGAGTCTGAAAAACTGTTTTTT
.,TRBV4-3,TRBJ1-4,.,CASSRAAAQVATNEKLFF,TGCGCCAGCAGCCGAGCCGCGGCACAGGTTGCAACTAATGAAAAACTGTTTTTT
.,TRBV6-2/TRBV6-3,TRBJ2-7,.,CASSDIYEQYF,TGTGCCAGCAGTGACATTTACGAGCAGTACTTC
.,TRBV7-2,TRBJ2-1,.,CASSIRDTYNEQFF,TGTGCCAGCAGCATCCGGGACACTTACAATGAGCAGTTCTTC
TRBD1,TRBV10-3,TRBJ1-1,.,CAISRQGNTEAFF,TGTGCCATCAGCCGACAGGGAAACACTGAAGCTTTCTTT
.,TRBV19,TRBJ1-6,few,CASSPRRPGHGNSPLHF,TGTGCCAGTAGTCCGCGCCGGCCGGGACATGGTAATTCACCCCTCCACTTT
TRBD1,TRBV4-3,TRBJ1-1,.,CASSQDYLDSTGGTEAFF,TGCGCCAGCAGCCAAGACTACCTAGATTCCACAGGGGGCACTGAAGCTTTCTTT
.,TRBV23-1,TRBJ1-1,once,CASSAKTALNTEAFF,TGCGCCAGCAGTGCCAAGACAGCCTTGAACACTGAAGCTTTCTTT